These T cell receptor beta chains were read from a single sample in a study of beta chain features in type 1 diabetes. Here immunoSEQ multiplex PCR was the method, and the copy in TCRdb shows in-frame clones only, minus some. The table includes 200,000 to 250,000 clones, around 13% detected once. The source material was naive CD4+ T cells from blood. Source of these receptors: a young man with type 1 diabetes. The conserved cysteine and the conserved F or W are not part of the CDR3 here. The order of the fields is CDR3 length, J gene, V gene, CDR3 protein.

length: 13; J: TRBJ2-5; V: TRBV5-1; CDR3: ASGIRTGQQETQY
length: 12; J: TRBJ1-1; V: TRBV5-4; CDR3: ASSLDRMNTEAF
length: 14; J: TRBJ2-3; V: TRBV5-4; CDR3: ASSLILAPSTDTQY
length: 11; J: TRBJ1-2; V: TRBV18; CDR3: ASSMVGSYGYT
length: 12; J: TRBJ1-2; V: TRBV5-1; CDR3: ASRREEADYGYT
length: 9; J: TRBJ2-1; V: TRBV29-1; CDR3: SVVRGNEQF
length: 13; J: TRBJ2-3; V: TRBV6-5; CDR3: ASSYSGSGTDTQY
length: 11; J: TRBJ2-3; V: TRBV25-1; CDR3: ASVLAGADTQY
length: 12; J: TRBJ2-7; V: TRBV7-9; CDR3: ASTPATSGHEQY
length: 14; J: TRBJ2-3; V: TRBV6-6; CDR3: ASSAGAGGGTDTQY
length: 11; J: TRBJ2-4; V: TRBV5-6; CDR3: ASSLGQADNRY
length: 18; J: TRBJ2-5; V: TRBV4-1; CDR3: ASSQVLSGRAFGNQETQY
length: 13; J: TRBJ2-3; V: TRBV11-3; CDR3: ASSLGHLATDTQY
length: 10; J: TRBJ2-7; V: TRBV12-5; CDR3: ASGLDGTGDG
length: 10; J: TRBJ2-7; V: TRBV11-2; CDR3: ASSLDTGEQY
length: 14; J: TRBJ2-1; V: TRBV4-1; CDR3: ASSRPSAGGHNEQF
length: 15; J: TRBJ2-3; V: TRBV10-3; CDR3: AISGGERSGGGDTQY
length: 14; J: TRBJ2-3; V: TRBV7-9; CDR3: ASSLAGTGGTDTQY
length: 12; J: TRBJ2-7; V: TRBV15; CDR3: ATSRGQGLYEQY
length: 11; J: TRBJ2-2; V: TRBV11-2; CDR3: ASSLGRTGELF
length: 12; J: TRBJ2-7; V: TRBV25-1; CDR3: ASSESNTHYEQY
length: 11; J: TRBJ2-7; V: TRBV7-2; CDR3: ASTKRGSYEQY
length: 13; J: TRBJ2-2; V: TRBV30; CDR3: AWSNIRGTDGELF
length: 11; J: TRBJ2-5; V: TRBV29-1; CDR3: SVKPGGAETQY
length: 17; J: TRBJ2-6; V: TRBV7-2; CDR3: ASSLVGAGPASGANVLT
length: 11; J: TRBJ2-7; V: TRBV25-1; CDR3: ASSGTGNREQY
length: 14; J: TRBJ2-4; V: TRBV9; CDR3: ASSPFPGLDENIQY
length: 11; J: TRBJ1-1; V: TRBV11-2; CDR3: ASSLRQGFPPR
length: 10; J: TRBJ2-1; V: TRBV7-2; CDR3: ASSTGSNEQF
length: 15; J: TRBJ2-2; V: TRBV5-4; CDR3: ASSKGGLASNTGELF
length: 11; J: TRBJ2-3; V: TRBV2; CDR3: ASSVASVNTQY
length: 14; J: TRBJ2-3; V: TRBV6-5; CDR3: ASSYSSQRGEDTQY
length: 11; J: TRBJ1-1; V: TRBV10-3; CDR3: AIRWTGNAEAF
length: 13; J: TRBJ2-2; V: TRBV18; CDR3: ASSPQGANTGELF
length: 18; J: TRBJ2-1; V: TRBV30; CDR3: AWSGSRVTSGSGGHNEQF
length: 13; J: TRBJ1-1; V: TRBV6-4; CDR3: ASSFDSSLGAEAF
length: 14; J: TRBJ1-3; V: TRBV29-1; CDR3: SATTGTNLSGNTIY
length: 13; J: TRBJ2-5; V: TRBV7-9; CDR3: ASSPTRTGRETQY
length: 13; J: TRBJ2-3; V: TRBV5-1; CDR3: ASSLNLAGSDTQY
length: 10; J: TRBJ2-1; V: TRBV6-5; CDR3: ASRAGGNEQF
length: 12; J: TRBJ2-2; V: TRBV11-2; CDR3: ASRGQLNTGELF
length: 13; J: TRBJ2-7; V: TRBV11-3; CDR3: ASSERQGWTYEQY
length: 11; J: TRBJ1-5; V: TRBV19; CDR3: ASSARINQPQH
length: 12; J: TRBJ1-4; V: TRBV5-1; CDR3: ASRQQPTNEKLF
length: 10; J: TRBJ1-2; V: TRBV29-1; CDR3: SVGEGASGYT
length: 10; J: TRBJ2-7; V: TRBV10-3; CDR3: AIMGDSYEQY
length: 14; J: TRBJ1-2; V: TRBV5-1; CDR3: ASSPGAGGARYGYT
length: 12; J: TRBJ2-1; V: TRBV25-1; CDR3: ASRHGESYNEQF
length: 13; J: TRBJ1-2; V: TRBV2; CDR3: ASRRTLQPSYGYT
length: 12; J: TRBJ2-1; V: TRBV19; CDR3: ASSSTAGGNEQF
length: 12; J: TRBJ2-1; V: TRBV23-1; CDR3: ASSQSEGPNEQF
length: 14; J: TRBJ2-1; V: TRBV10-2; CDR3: ASSEAPSGVGDEQF